The 26 T cell receptor beta chains listed next were all sequenced from one sample in a study of human T cells and chemical hapten exposure. Time point meaning: patch test 1, 2 weeks after DPC sensitization. Specified treatment: therapeutic diphenylcyclopropenone sensitization with weekly scalp DPC. One entry per CDR3 protein results from TCRdb running MiXCR on the RACE reads. The sample yields approximately 70,000 distinct CDR3 sequences, 9.8% seen once. This specimen consisted of whole blood, obtained in connection with sensitization to the hapten diphenylcyclopropenone (DPC). All receptors derive from a woman in her thirties or forties with alopecia areata. Some clones in this sample may be carry-over from other donors' samples.

This chain uses TRBV29-1 with TRBJ2-7; 8 bases agree with TRBD1. Germline CDR1 SQVTM, CDR2 ANQGSEA. Trimming took 4 bases from V and 3 from J; bases not matched to a gene: 11. This CDR3 has 15 residues. The DNA for the CDR3 is TGCAGCGTTGTCGGCATCGGGACAGGCAACTACGAGCAGTACTTC. It yields the protein CSVVGIGTGNYEQYF.

This clonotype appeared many times. The chain joins TRBV7-2 to TRBJ1-3, with 9 positions matching TRBD1. CDR1 is SGHTA and CDR2 is FQGNSA in the germline V gene. The CDR3 runs to 17 residues. Unmatched junction bases numbered 11, after V lost 1 base and J lost 7 bases. The CDR3 loop is CASSLVVGTGYTNTIYF. The CDR3 region has the DNA TGTGCCAGCAGCTTAGTAGTGGGGACAGGGTATACCAACACCATATATTTT.

Many counts were recorded for this clonotype. The chain uses TRBV3-1 and TRBJ2-7, with TRBD1 as a possible D gene (5 bases). The CDR3 length is 15 residues. The V gene's germline CDR1 is LGHDT and CDR2 YNNKEL (reference sequence). V was cut by 2 bases and J by 0 bases, with 11 bases left in between. DNA for the CDR3: TGTGCCAGCAGCCAATACACAGGTAGCTCCTACGAGCAGTACTTC. This codes for CASSQYTGSSYEQYF.

The table lists this clonotype with many counts. The rearrangement links TRBV9 to TRBJ1-3; no clear D gene. Trimming removed 4 bases from V and 0 bases from J, with 14 bases in between. CDR1 and CDR2 (germline): SGDLS, YYNGEE. CDR3 length: 16 amino acids. The CDR3: CASSPDGRPSGNTIYF. The CDR3 DNA is TGTGCCAGCAGCCCCGACGGTCGCCCCTCTGGAAACACCATATATTTT.

This clonotype was seen a handful of times. The CDR3 DNA is TGTGCCAGCAGCCAAGATACAGGGAGCTTGAACACCGGGGAGCTGTTTTTT. Translated, it gives CASSQDTGSLNTGELFF. The chain recombines TRBV4-2 with TRBJ2-2, with a weak D call TRBD1 (6 bases). Germline V gives CDR1 LGHNA, CDR2 YNFKEQ. V lost 0 bases and J lost 1, with 12 bases in between. There are 17 residues in the CDR3.

This clonotype was counted a few times. One base away lies a much larger clone, so this may be a sequencing read error. The chain carries TRBV6-2 or TRBV6-3 and TRBJ2-3; 9 bases fit TRBD2. Looked up from germline, CDR1 is MNHEY and CDR2 is SVGEGT. CDR3 length equals 16 residues. CDR3 nucleotides: TGTGCCGGCAGTTACTCAATAGCGGGGGCCACAGATACGCAGTATTTT. It is translated as CAGSYSIAGATDTQYF.

This clonotype has at least ten counts. V and J are TRBV30 and TRBJ1-1, with D possibly being TRBD1 (5 bases). The CDR3 has 11 amino acids. CDR1 and CDR2 from the germline V gene are GTSNPN and SVGIG (reference sequence). With 3 bases removed from V and 7 bases from J, the gap between germline ends came to 9 bases. The DNA of the CDR3 is TGTGCCTGGAGGAGCAGGGTTGAAGCTTTCTTT. Its protein product is CAWRSRVEAFF.

The table lists this clonotype with a count of one. An end of the junction does not agree with germline; a read error may underlie this. The chain has TRBV10-3 and TRBJ1-3; no firm D call. This CDR3 contains 17 residues. Germline assignment: CDR1 ENHRY and CDR2 SYGVKD. CDR3 coding DNA: TGTGCCATCAGTGAGCTGCAACCGGGCAGTTCTGAAAACACCATATATTTT. Protein product: CAISELQPGSSENTIYF.

The table lists this clonotype with many counts. The chain uses TRBV29-1 and TRBJ2-1, with TRBD1 matching over 10 bases. The CDR3 totals 18 residues. The germline V gene has CDR1 SQVTM and CDR2 ANQGSEA. With V trimmed by 6 bases and J by 4 bases, 18 bases remained unmatched. The CDR3 DNA sequence: TGCAGCGTCCCTCCCAGTACTTGGACAGGGGGTCTTTACAATGAGCAGTTCTTC. It specifies CSVPPSTWTGGLYNEQFF.

This clonotype was counted many times. J is TRBJ1-1 and V is TRBV6-5; D possibly corresponds to TRBD1 (6 bases). CDR3 length equals 14 residues. Germline V gives CDR1 MNHEY, CDR2 SVGAGI. V lost 5 bases to trimming and J lost 0 bases, with 10 bases between them. The CDR3 nucleotides read TGTGCCAGCAGTATCCACAGGGTGAACACTGAAGCTTTCTTT. This translates into CASSIHRVNTEAFF.

This clonotype has ten or more counts. The chain recombines TRBV20-1 with TRBJ1-5; no reliable D call. V lost 6 bases and J 5 bases, leaving 11 bases between the germline ends. Germline lookup yields CDR1 DFQATT and CDR2 SNEGSKA (reference sequence). The CDR3 is 12 amino acids. In DNA form, the CDR3 reads TGCAGTGCCGGAAGGAGGGATCAGCCCCAGCATTTT. Translating gives CSAGRRDQPQHF.

This clonotype was observed many times. CDR3 residues: CASSLSGYTEAFF. DNA of the CDR3: TGTGCCAGCAGCTTATCAGGGTACACTGAAGCTTTCTTT. The chain uses TRBV7-2 and TRBJ1-1; D is perhaps TRBD1 (5 bases). Germline V lookup: CDR1 SGHTA, CDR2 FQGNSA. Trimming cost V 2 bases and J 3 bases, with 7 bases left between them. The CDR3 is 13 residues long.

This clonotype was counted between two and nine times. V usage is TRBV29-1 and J usage is TRBJ1-2; TRBD1 matches at 9 bases. The CDR3 consists of 12 residues. CDR1 SQVTM and CDR2 ANQGSEA come from the germline V gene. The V and J ends lost 3 bases and 8 bases, in that order; junction bases with no gene match: 4. As DNA, the CDR3 is TGCAGCGTTGATTTCACAGGGGGCGGCTACACCTTC. This encodes CSVDFTGGGYTF.

This clonotype was observed a few times. The chain links TRBV5-1 to TRBJ1-2; a weak D match, TRBD1 (5 bases). Germline V gene lookup returns CDR1 SGHRS and CDR2 YFSETQ. Trimming left V 3 bases short and J 4 bases short, with 13 bases between. CDR3 length equals 14 residues. CDR3 DNA: TGCGCCAGCAGCTCCCTGGGAAGGGGCTATGGCTACACCTTC. It specifies CASSSLGRGYGYTF.

The rearrangement uses TRBV5-6 and TRBJ2-7; TRBD1 agrees at 9 bases. The V and J ends lost 3 bases and 6 bases, in that order; junction bases with no gene match: 1. Germline V gives CDR1 SGHDT, CDR2 YYEEEE. This CDR3 comprises 12 residues. The CDR3: CASSWDRAEQYF. CDR3 DNA sequence: TGTGCCAGCAGCTGGGACAGGGCCGAGCAGTACTTC.

The CDR3 reads CASTWDSANSPLHF. In nucleotides, the CDR3 is TGTGCCAGCACCTGGGACAGTGCAAATTCACCCCTCCACTTT. The chain uses TRBV12-3 or TRBV12-4 and TRBJ1-6, with 7 bases matching TRBD1. The length of the CDR3 is 14 residues. V was pared by 7 bases and J by 7 bases, with 7 bases of the junction left unmatched.

This chain uses TRBV6-5 with TRBJ2-4, with TRBD2 as a possible D gene (8 bases). Trimming stripped 7 bases from V and 4 bases from J, with 17 bases between. Germline CDR1 is MNHEY and CDR2 is SVGAGI. The CDR3 runs to 15 residues. Written as DNA, the CDR3 is TGTGCCAGCACCCGAGGGGGCGGGGGGAAAAACATTCAGTACTTC. This gives the protein CASTRGGGGKNIQYF.

The V and J genes are TRBV28 and TRBJ2-7; D is perhaps TRBD2 (6 bases). The V end was cut by 7 bases, the J end by 4 bases, with 23 bases between. The germline V gene encodes CDR1 MDHEN and CDR2 SYDVKM. The CDR3 contains 16 residues. The CDR3 coding sequence is TGTGCCAGCACTCTCCAAAGGACTACCCTACCGTACGAGCAGTACTTC. It specifies CASTLQRTTLPYEQYF.

This clonotype was detected many times. The rearrangement links TRBV20-1 to TRBJ1-1, with a possible D match to TRBD1 (5 bases). The germline V gene encodes CDR1 DFQATT and CDR2 SNEGSKA (reference sequence). The V gene lost 3 bases and the J gene lost 4 bases, with 9 bases spanning the gap. The CDR3 has 12 amino acids. CDR3 nucleotides: TGCAGTGCTAGCAGGGCGGCCACTGAAGCTTTCTTT. It codes for CSASRAATEAFF.

This clonotype was detected ten times or more. The CDR3 bases are TGTGCCAGCAGCTTGGAGGGGTTCGGCTACACCTTC. Translation: CASSLEGFGYTF. This chain links TRBV5-4 with TRBJ1-2, with TRBD1 as a possible D gene (5 bases). The CDR3 has 12 amino acids. Germline loops: CDR1 SGHNT, CDR2 YYREEE (reference sequence). The germline V and J ends were trimmed by 0 bases and 8 bases, with 8 bases remaining between them.

There are many counts of this clonotype. The J gene is TRBJ2-1, the V gene TRBV7-2; D gene ambiguous. V gave up 3 bases and J gave up 10 bases, with 13 bases separating them. Germline V CDR1 and CDR2: SGHTA, FQGNSA. The CDR3 runs 13 residues. For the CDR3, the DNA is TGTGCCAGCAGCTTCCGTCACCTAGGCGAGCAGTTCTTC. It specifies CASSFRHLGEQFF. Combining the CDR3 with reference TRBV7-2 and TRBJ2-1 gives the whole variable domain GAGVSQSPSNKVTEKGKDVELRCDPISGHTALYWYRQSLGQGLEFLIYFQGNSAPDKSGLPSDRFSAERTGGSVSTLTIQRTQQEDSAVYLCASSFRHLGEQFFGPGTRLTVL.

This clonotype was seen a few times. The V gene is TRBV5-1, the J gene TRBJ1-6; 9 nucleotides line up with TRBD1. V was clipped by 4 bases and J by 3 bases; unmatched bases: 2. Germline lookup yields CDR1 SGHRS and CDR2 YFSETQ. The CDR3 is 15 amino acids. The CDR3 sequence is CASSADRGYNSPLHF. The CDR3 region has the DNA TGCGCCAGCAGCGCGGACAGGGGCTATAATTCACCCCTCCACTTT.

This clonotype has just a few counts. The chain recombines TRBV29-1 with TRBJ1-2; TRBD1 matches 9 bases. The germline V gene has CDR1 SQVTM and CDR2 ANQGSEA. The CDR3 has 12 amino acids. With V trimmed by 7 bases and J by 6 bases, 6 bases remained unmatched. The CDR3 protein is CSATGTGNGYTF. The CDR3 region has the DNA TGCAGCGCTACCGGGACAGGGAATGGCTACACCTTC.

This clonotype was picked up many times. The chain uses TRBV24-1 and TRBJ1-1; 10 nucleotides agree with TRBD1. The CDR3 has 15 amino acids. With V trimmed by 4 bases and J by 0 bases, 1 base remained unmatched. Germline assignment: CDR1 KGHDR and CDR2 SFDVKD. The CDR3 is CATSETGGLNTEAFF. The CDR3 bases are TGTGCCACCAGTGAGACAGGGGGCTTGAACACTGAAGCTTTCTTT.

The rearrangement joins TRBV5-1 to TRBJ1-6; maybe TRBD1 (5 bases). The germline V gene has CDR1 SGHRS and CDR2 YFSETQ. V gave up 3 bases and J gave up 7 bases, with 11 bases separating them. This CDR3 spans 14 amino acids. Here the CDR3 DNA reads TGCGCCAGCAGCTCCGGGACGGAGAATTCACCCCTCCACTTT. Its protein is CASSSGTENSPLHF.

This clonotype was seen repeatedly, ten times or more. V is TRBV18 and J is TRBJ1-6; maybe TRBD1 (5 bases). Looked up from germline, CDR1 is KGHSH and CDR2 is LQKENI. Trimming stripped 3 bases from V and 10 bases from J, with 19 bases between. CDR3 length: 16 amino acids. The DNA of the CDR3 is TGTGCCAGCTCACCGGAGATCGGGGGGTCGGGGTCACCCCTCCACTTT. It is translated as CASSPEIGGSGSPLHF.